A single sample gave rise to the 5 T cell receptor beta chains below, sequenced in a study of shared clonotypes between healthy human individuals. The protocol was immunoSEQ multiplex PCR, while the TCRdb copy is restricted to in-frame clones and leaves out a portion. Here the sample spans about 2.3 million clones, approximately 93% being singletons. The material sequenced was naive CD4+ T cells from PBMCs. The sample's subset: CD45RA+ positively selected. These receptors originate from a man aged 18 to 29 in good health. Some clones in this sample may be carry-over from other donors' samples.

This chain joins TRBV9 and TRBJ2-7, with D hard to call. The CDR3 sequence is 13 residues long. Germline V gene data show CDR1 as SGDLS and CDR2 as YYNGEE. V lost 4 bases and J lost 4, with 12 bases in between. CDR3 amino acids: CASSPSRGYEQYF. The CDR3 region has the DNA TGTGCCAGCAGCCCCTCTAGAGGTTACGAGCAGTACTTC.

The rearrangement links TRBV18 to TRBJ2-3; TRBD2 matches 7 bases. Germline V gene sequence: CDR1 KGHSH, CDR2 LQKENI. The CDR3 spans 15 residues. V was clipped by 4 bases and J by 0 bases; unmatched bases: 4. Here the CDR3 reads CASSLGLVSTDTQYF. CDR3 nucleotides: TGTGCCAGCTCACTCGGACTAGTCAGCACAGATACGCAGTATTTT.

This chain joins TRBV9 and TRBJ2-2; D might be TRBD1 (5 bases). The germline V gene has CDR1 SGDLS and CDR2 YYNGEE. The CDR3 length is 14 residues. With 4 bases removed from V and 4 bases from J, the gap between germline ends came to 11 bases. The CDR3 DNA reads TGTGCCAGCAGCACCCAAACAGGCACCGGGGAGCTGTTTTTT. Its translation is CASSTQTGTGELFF.

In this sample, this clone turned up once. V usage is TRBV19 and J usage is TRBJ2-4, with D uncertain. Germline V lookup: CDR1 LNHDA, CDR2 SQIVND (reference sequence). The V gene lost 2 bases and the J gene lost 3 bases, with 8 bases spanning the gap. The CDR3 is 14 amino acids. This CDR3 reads CASSIWGVKNIQYF. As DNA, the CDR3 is TGTGCCAGTAGTATATGGGGTGTCAAAAACATTCAGTACTTC. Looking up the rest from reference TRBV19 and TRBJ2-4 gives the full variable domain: DGGITQSPKYLFRKEGQNVTLSCEQNLNHDAMYWYRQDPGQGLRLIYYSQIVNDFQKGDIAEGYSVSREKKESFPLTVTSAQKNPTAFYLCASSIWGVKNIQYFGAGTRLSVL.

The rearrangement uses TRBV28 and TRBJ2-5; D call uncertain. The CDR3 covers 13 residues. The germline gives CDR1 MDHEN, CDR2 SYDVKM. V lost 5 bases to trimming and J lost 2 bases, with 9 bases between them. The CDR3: CASSLGIQETQYF. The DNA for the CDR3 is TGTGCCAGCAGTCTAGGGATTCAAGAGACCCAGTACTTC.